The entry that follows covers one T cell receptor beta chain sequence. V trimming: 7 bases; J trimming: 1 base; junction bases outside the gene matches: 9. CDR3 size: 16 residues. Germline loops: CDR1 MNHEY, CDR2 SMNVEV (reference sequence). The sample comes from a study of cytomegalovirus exposure and HLA in healthy donors. The assay was immunoSEQ multiplex PCR, and TCRdb's table has in-frame clones only and misses some. The profile covers 55,000 to 75,000 clones, with roughly 95% appearing a single time and more than 0.95% taken by the ten largest. The sequence came from a young woman in good health and CMV-seronegative. V and J are TRBV27 and TRBJ2-1; 8 bases fit TRBD2. The sample taken for sequencing was PBMCs. The CDR3 nucleotides read TGTGCCAGCATCTCCCCCCGGGGGGGGTCCTACAATGAGCAGTTCTTC. Translated: CASISPRGGSYNEQFF.